The source of this T cell receptor (beta chain) is a study of graft-versus-host responses after intestinal transplantation. Findings and limits, study-wide: Recipient marrow showed GvH clones, some seen first in ileum or blood. Graft-donor T cell macrochimerism coincided with high graft-versus-host to host-versus-graft clonal ratios in allografts.

Profiled with immunoSEQ multiplex PCR; TCRdb holds only in-frame clones, not every one. Among approximately 7,600 clones, over 25% were seen once, and the ten largest hold approximately 5.2%. The culture paired 200,000 irradiated violet-dye-labeled stimulators with 200,000 CFSE-labeled responders. The reaction was completed, and proliferating CFSE-low CD3+CD4+ and CD3+CD8+ responders were then sorted. The source is a human patient who received an intestinal transplant. The starting material was alloreactive CD4+ T cells from a mixed lymphocyte reaction culture, obtained before intestinal transplant. Subset defined: CFSE-low proliferating T cells sorted from approximately six-day pre-transplant mixed lymphocyte reaction (GvH or HvG direction).

The CDR3 loop is CASRLSGGPYEQYF. Here the CDR3 DNA reads TGTGCCAGCAGGCTTAGCGGGGGACCCTACGAGCAGTACTTC. The gene calls are TRBV6-5 and TRBJ2-7; 9 nucleotides align to TRBD2. The V gene end was trimmed by 6 bases and the J gene end by 2 bases; junction bases not matched to a gene: 5. CDR3 length: 14 residues. The germline V gene has CDR1 MNHEY and CDR2 SVGAGI.